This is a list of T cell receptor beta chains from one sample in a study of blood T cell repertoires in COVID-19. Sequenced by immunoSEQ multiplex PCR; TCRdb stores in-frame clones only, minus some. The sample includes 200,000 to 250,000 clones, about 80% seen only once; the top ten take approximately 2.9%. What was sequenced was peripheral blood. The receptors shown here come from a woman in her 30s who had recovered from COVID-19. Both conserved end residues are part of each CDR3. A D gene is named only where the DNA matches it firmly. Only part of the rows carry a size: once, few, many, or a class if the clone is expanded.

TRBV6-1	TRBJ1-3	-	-	TGTGCCAGCAGTGAACGGGGGGGCGCAGGAAACACCATATATTTT	CASSERGGAGNTIYF
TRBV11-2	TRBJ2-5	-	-	TGTGCCAGCAGCTTAGGGACAGTTCAAGAGACCCAGTACTTC	CASSLGTVQETQYF
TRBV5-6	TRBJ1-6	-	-	TGTGCCAGCAGCTTGGGGCAGTCCAATTCACCCCTCCACTTT	CASSLGQSNSPLHF
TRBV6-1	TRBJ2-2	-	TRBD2	TGTGCCAGCAGTGAAGTGAGAGGGAGGGCCCGGCGCGGGGAGCTGTTTTTT	CASSEVRGRARRGELFF
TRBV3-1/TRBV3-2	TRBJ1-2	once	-	TGTGCCAGCAGCCACCCTCGGGGGGCCGGCTACACCTTC	CASSHPRGAGYTF
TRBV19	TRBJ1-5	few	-	TGTGCCAGTAGTATTAGAACAGCGGGCAATCAGCCCCAGCATTTT	CASSIRTAGNQPQHF
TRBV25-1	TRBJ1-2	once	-	TGTGCCAGCACCGGGGAGGGGTTTTATGGCTACACCTTC	CASTGEGFYGYTF
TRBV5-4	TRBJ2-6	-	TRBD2	TGTGCCAGCAGCTTGGGGCTAGCGGGAGCTGGGGCCAACGTCCTGACTTTC	CASSLGLAGAGANVLTF
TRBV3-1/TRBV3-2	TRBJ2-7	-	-	TGTGCCAGCAGCCTTATCGGAGGCTCCTACGAGCAGTACTTC	CASSLIGGSYEQYF
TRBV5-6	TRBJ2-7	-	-	TGTGCCAGCCAAAAAGGGAGAGACTACGAGCAGTACTTC	CASQKGRDYEQYF
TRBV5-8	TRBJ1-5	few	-	TGTGCCAGCAGCTTACAGGGTGAAGAAGGTCAGCCCCAGCATTTT	CASSLQGEEGQPQHF
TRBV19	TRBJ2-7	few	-	TGTGCCAGTAGTATAGATCGGAGAACCTACGAGCAGTACTTC	CASSIDRRTYEQYF
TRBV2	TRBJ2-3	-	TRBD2	TGTGCCAGCAGTGACGGGACTATATCCCCGCTAGATACGCAGTATTTT	CASSDGTISPLDTQYF
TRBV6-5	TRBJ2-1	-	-	TGTGCCGTGAACAGGGATTACAATGAGCAGTTCTTC	CAVNRDYNEQFF
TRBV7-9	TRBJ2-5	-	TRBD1	TGTGCCAGCACCGGACAGGGGCAGCGAGCGGGATTCGGCGAGACCCAGTACTTC	CASTGQGQRAGFGETQYF
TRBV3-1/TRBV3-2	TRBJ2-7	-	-	TGTGCCAGCAGCCAAGGACTATCGGACTACGAGCAGTACTTC	CASSQGLSDYEQYF
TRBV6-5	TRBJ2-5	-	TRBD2	TGTGCCAGCAGTTCTTACCCTAGCGGTCAAGAGACCCAGTACTTC	CASSSYPSGQETQYF
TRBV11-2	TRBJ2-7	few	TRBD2	TGTGCCAGCAGCGGACTAGCGGGCGAGCAGTACTTC	CASSGLAGEQYF
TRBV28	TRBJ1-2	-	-	TGTGCCAGCATGAACTCGGACAGTATGTACTATGGCTACACCTTC	CASMNSDSMYYGYTF
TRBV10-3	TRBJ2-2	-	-	TGTGCCGCAAAAAACAGGGTATCGATCGCCGGGGAGCTGTTTTTT	CAAKNRVSIAGELFF
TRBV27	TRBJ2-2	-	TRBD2	TGTGCCAGCAGTTTAAGACGGGAGGGTACCGGGGAGCTGTTTTTT	CASSLRREGTGELFF
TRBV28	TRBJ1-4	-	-	TGTGCCAGCAGTATCCCTCGGGGGGTGCAAGAAAAACTGTTTTTT	CASSIPRGVQEKLFF
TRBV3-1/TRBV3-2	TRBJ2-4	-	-	TGTGCCAGCAGCCCTTTCATTTCGGGTGCCAAAAACATTCAGTACTTC	CASSPFISGAKNIQYF
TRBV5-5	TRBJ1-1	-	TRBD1	TGTGCCAGCAGCTTGGACCTAGGGGGCCCTGAAGCTTTCTTT	CASSLDLGGPEAFF
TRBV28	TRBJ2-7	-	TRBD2	TGTGCCAGCAGATATAATGCGGGAGGGATCTACGAGCAGTACTTC	CASRYNAGGIYEQYF
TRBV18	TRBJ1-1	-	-	TGTGCCAGCTCACGGGGGGGAACGACTGAAGCTTTCTTT	CASSRGGTTEAFF
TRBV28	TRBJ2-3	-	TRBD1	TGTGCCAGCAGGAATCAGGGGGCGGCGCGCACAGATACGCAGTATTTT	CASRNQGAARTDTQYF
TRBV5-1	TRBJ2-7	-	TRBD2	TGCGCCAGCAGCCGAGCGGGAAGCTACGAGCAGTACTTC	CASSRAGSYEQYF
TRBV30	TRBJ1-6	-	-	TGTGCCTGGAGTGGGAGCTCCTATAATTCACCCCTCCACTTT	CAWSGSSYNSPLHF
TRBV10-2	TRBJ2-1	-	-	TGCGCCAGCAGTGAACTAGAGGGCTGGAATGAGCAGTTCTTC	CASSELEGWNEQFF
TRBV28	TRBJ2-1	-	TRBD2	TGTGCCAGCAGGCGACTAGCGGAGGGCTACAATGAGCAGTTCTTC	CASRRLAEGYNEQFF
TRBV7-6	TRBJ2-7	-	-	TGTGCCAGCAGCCCACTACCGAAAAGCTCCTACGAGCAGTACTTC	CASSPLPKSSYEQYF
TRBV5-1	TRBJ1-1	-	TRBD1	TGCGCCAGCAGAGTACAGGGGGCCGGTAACACTGAAGCTTTCTTT	CASRVQGAGNTEAFF
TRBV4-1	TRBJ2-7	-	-	TGCGCCAGCAGCCAAACGGCAGGGTCCTACGAGCAGTACTTC	CASSQTAGSYEQYF
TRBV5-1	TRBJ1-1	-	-	TGCGCCAGCAGCTTGGCGGGGGAGGGTGAAGCTTTCTTT	CASSLAGEGEAFF
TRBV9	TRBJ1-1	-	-	TGTGCCAGCAGCGTAAATGTGCGTAATGAAGCTTTCTTT	CASSVNVRNEAFF
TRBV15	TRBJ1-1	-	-	TGTGCCACCAGCAGACAGGGGAGGGCGAACACTGAAGCTTTCTTT	CATSRQGRANTEAFF
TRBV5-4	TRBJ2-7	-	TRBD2	TGTGCCAGCAGCCAAACTAGCGGGGACTACGAGCAGTACTTC	CASSQTSGDYEQYF
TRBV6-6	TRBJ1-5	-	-	TGTGCCAGCAGTTACTCGGGCAGCAATCAGCCCCAGCATTTT	CASSYSGSNQPQHF
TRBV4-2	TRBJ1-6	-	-	TGTGCCAGCAGCCAAGATTTACCCCAACCCCAGGGGTATAATTCACCCCTCCACTTT	CASSQDLPQPQGYNSPLHF
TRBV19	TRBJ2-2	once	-	TGTGCCAGTAGTATTGTACAGAGCAACACCGGGGAGCTGTTTTTT	CASSIVQSNTGELFF
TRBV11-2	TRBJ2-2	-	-	TGTGCCAGCAGCTTAGGGGTGGAACTCAGGAACGGGGAGCTGTTTTTT	CASSLGVELRNGELFF
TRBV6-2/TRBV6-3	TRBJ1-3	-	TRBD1	TGTGCCAGCAGTTCCGCGACAGGGCCCTCTGGAAACACCATATATTTT	CASSSATGPSGNTIYF
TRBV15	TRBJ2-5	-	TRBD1	TGTGCCACCAGGGAAGGGACAGCCCAGGAGACCCAGTACTTC	CATREGTAQETQYF
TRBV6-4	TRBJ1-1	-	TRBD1	TGTGCCAGCAGTGACTCCCCAGGGGGCGATTTGACTGAAGCTTTCTTT	CASSDSPGGDLTEAFF
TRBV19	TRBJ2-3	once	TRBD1	TGTGCCAGTAGTATGGACAGGGGAAGAACAGATACGCAGTATTTT	CASSMDRGRTDTQYF
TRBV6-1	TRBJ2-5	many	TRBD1	TGTGCCAGCAGTGCCCTTTCCGGGACAGGGACAGAGACCCAGTACTTC	CASSALSGTGTETQYF
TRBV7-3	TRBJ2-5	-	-	TGTGCCATCCTCCGTTTTAGCGGTGAAGAGACCCAGTACTTC	CAILRFSGEETQYF
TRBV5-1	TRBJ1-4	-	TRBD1	TGCGCCAGCAGCGAAGGGGGCTCTGAAAAACTGTTTTTT	CASSEGGSEKLFF